The present entry profiles one T cell receptor beta chain with its context. Antigen unknown. The record originates from a study of Graves' ophthalmopathy and Graves' hyperthyroidism. Broader study findings: In blood appeared most of the expanded thyroid clonotypes whose frequency exceeded 0.001.

CDR3 size: 15 residues. Germline V gene lookup returns CDR1 SNHLY and CDR2 FYNNEI. The V gene end was trimmed by 6 bases and the J gene end by 6 bases; junction bases not matched to a gene: 9. RNA transcripts yielded amplified TCR beta CDR3 regions. Following a first-round RT-PCR that used HTBI primers, a second-round multiplex PCR was carried out. TCRdb passed the multiplex PCR reads through MiXCR, listing each CDR3 protein once. The table records 200,000 to 300,000 distinct CDR3 sequences, roughly 50% of them present only once. Moderately to severely active ophthalmopathy under 3 months, CAS at least 3, NOSPECS at least 4.

Sequences were obtained from peripheral blood. This rearrangement joins TRBV2 to TRBJ1-5, with 9 positions matching TRBD1. This sequence was found in an adult man with Graves' ophthalmopathy. The chain's CDR3 is CASSSGQGTGQPQHF. The CDR3 DNA follows: TGTGCCAGCAGCAGCGGACAGGGGACCGGTCAGCCCCAGCATTTT. Drawing the rest from reference TRBV2 and TRBJ1-5, the complete variable domain is EPEVTQTPSHQVTQMGQEVILRCVPISNHLYFYWYRQILGQKVEFLVSFYNNEISEKSEIFDDQFSVERPDGSNFTLKIRSTKLEDSAMYFCASSSGQGTGQPQHFGDGTRLSIL.